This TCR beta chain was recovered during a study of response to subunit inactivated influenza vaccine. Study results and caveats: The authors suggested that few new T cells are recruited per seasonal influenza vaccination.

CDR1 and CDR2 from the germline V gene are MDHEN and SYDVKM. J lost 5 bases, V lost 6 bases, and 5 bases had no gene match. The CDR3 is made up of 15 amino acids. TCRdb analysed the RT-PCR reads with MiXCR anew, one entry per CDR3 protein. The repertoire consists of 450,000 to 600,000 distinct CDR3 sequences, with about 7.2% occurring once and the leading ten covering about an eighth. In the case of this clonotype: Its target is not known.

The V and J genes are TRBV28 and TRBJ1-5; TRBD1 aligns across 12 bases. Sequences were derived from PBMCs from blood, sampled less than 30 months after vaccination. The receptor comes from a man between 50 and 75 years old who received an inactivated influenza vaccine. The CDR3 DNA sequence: TGTGCCAGCAGAAAGGGACAGGGGGCCTATCAGCCCCAGCATTTT. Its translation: CASRKGQGAYQPQHF.